This passage covers 22 T cell receptor beta chains from one sample sequenced in a study of CD8 T cells in ankylosing spondylitis. MiXCR, run by TCRdb on the 5' RACE reads, gives a single entry per CDR3 protein. The table shows more than 95,000 distinct CDR3 sequences, with 7.5% to 9% occurring only once. Sequencing input: blood, either unsorted or a sorted T cell fraction (not recorded which). These receptors originate from a male donor with ankylosing spondylitis or in good health (not recorded which).

This clonotype occurred many times. V is TRBV5-1 and J is TRBJ2-2; D not certain. CDR1 and CDR2 (germline): SGHRS, YFSETQ. CDR3 length: 16 residues. The ends were cut back, 1 base at V and 0 bases at J, with 10 bases in the middle. The DNA for the CDR3 is TGCGCCAGCAGCTTGCTTACCCATTCGAACACCGGGGAGCTGTTTTTT. It translates to CASSLLTHSNTGELFF.

This clonotype showed up many times. The junction departs from the called germline gene at one end, perhaps through a read error. The CDR3 DNA sequence: TGCAGTGCTCGAGAACCCGGGGGTAGATCCGGTGAGCAGTTCTTC. Protein: CSAREPGGRSGEQFF. The chain has TRBV20-1 and TRBJ2-1; D perhaps matches TRBD2 (6 bases). The V gene's germline CDR1 is DFQATT and CDR2 SNEGSKA (reference sequence). The CDR3 covers 15 residues.

In its sample, this clonotype was seen many times. The rearrangement joins TRBV20-1 to TRBJ2-1, with TRBD1 matching 12 bases. In germline, CDR1 is DFQATT, CDR2 SNEGSKA (reference sequence). V dropped 3 bases and J dropped 5; count of bases not matched to a gene: 8. CDR3 length equals 16 residues. In nucleotides, the CDR3 is TGCAGTGCTAGTATTCCGGGACAGGGGGCGGACAATGAGCAGTTCTTC. Its protein product is CSASIPGQGADNEQFF.

This clonotype was seen repeatedly, ten times or more. The chain is built from TRBV6-2 or TRBV6-3 and TRBJ2-1; TRBD2 aligns across 11 bases. CDR3 length equals 15 residues. CDR1 and CDR2 from the germline V gene are MNHEY and SVGEGT. V shed 6 bases, J shed 7 bases, and the junction held 8 bases outside the gene matches. CDR3 DNA: TGTGCCAGCAGGACCACTAGCGGGAGTGGAAATGAGCAGTTCTTC. This translates into CASRTTSGSGNEQFF.

This clonotype was observed many times. The chain joins TRBV20-1 to TRBJ2-1, with D perhaps TRBD1 (5 bases). Germline V lookup: CDR1 DFQATT, CDR2 SNEGSKA (reference sequence). The V and J ends lost 8 bases and 5 bases respectively, with 13 bases between them. The CDR3 loop spans 12 amino acids. The CDR3 is CSYFGAHNEQFF. The CDR3 DNA sequence: TGCAGTTACTTTGGGGCCCACAATGAGCAGTTCTTC.

V is TRBV2 and J is TRBJ2-4, with a possible D match to TRBD2 (5 bases). Trimming cost V 6 bases and J 3 bases, with 18 bases left between them. In germline, CDR1 is SNHLY, CDR2 FYNNEI. This CDR3 spans 16 amino acids. The CDR3 spells CASRSSSGMVKNIQYF. CDR3 in DNA: TGTGCCAGCAGGTCTAGCTCGGGTATGGTCAAAAACATTCAGTACTTC.

The V and J genes are TRBV5-1 and TRBJ1-5; 7 positions match TRBD1. Germline V gene lookup returns CDR1 SGHRS and CDR2 YFSETQ. CDR3 length: 14 residues. Germline trimming cut 3 bases from V and 7 bases from J; bases unmatched to any gene: 7. DNA of the CDR3: TGCGCCAGCAGCTCTTGGGACAGATCCCAGCCCCAGCATTTT. Translating it yields CASSSWDRSQPQHF.

Only a few counts were recorded for this clonotype. V is TRBV4-3 and J is TRBJ1-6, with 7 positions matching TRBD1. The V segment lost 3 bases and the J segment 7 bases; nucleotides outside the gene matches: 6. CDR1 LGHNA and CDR2 YSLEER come from the germline V gene. This CDR3 has 15 residues. This CDR3 is CASSHLDRENSPLHF. The CDR3 coding sequence is TGCGCCAGCAGCCACCTCGACAGGGAGAATTCACCCCTCCACTTT.

This clonotype was found many times. The V call is TRBV12-3 or TRBV12-4, the J call TRBJ1-3, with no clear D. The CDR3 has 11 residues. The V gene lost 2 bases and the J gene lost 6 bases, with 2 bases spanning the gap. CDR3 loop: CASSLPNTIYF. CDR3 in DNA: TGTGCCAGCAGTTTACCAAACACCATATATTTT.

In this sample, this clonotype turned up many times. The J gene is TRBJ2-3, the V gene TRBV6-1, with D possibly being TRBD2 (5 bases). This CDR3 spans 17 amino acids. Trimming stripped 5 bases from V and 1 base from J, with 19 bases between. The germline CDR1 and CDR2 sequences are MNHNS and SASEGT. CDR3 residues: CASSRKRPSERTDTQYF. The DNA for the CDR3 is TGTGCCAGCAGTCGAAAGCGGCCGAGCGAACGCACAGATACGCAGTATTTT.

This clonotype appeared many times. The chain joins TRBV4-3 to TRBJ2-7; no clear D. The V gene lost 0 bases and the J gene lost 2 bases, with 17 bases spanning the gap. CDR1 and CDR2 from the germline V gene are LGHNA and YSLEER. The CDR3 totals 17 residues. The CDR3 DNA sequence: TGCGCCAGCAGCCAAGACCAATCGGACGGCTATCCCTACGAGCAGTACTTC. It codes for CASSQDQSDGYPYEQYF.

The sample holds a few counts of this clonotype. A read error may explain this, as a much larger clone is one base away. V is TRBV11-2 and J is TRBJ2-7; weak D call: TRBD1 (7 bases). V lost 5 bases, J lost 3 bases, and 14 bases lay in between. Germline V gene data show CDR1 as SGHAT and CDR2 as FQNNGV. The CDR3 totals 14 residues. The CDR3 sequence: CASSTCRGDYEQYF. The CDR3, as DNA: TGTGCCAGCAGCACATGCAGGGGGGACTACGAGCAGTACTTC. Full variable domain (rest looked up from reference TRBV11-2 and TRBJ2-7): EAGVAQSPRYKIIEKRQSVAFWCNPISGHATLYWYQQILGQGPKLLIQFQNNGVVDDSQLPKDRFSAERLKGVDSTLKIQPAKLEDSAVYLCASSTCRGDYEQYFGPGTRLTVT.

Many counts were recorded for this clonotype. This rearrangement joins TRBV5-8 to TRBJ2-1, with a possible D match to TRBD2 (6 bases). The germline gives CDR1 SGHTS, CDR2 YDEGEE. V lost 4 bases and J lost 0, with 17 bases in between. This CDR3 contains 17 residues. Here the CDR3 reads CASSVLTLASSYNEQFF. CDR3 DNA: TGTGCCAGCAGCGTTCTCACCCTAGCGAGCTCCTACAATGAGCAGTTCTTC.

This clonotype was seen many times. The chain carries TRBV28 and TRBJ1-2; no clear D gene. V was shortened by 6 bases and J by 1 base, with 15 bases between the two germline ends. CDR3 length: 15 residues. Germline CDR1 reads MDHEN; CDR2 reads SYDVKM. CDR3 sequence reads: CASRTAGPLNYGYTF. In DNA form, the CDR3 reads TGTGCCAGCAGAACAGCCGGCCCGCTTAACTATGGCTACACCTTC.

This clonotype was found many times. The chain links TRBV20-1 to TRBJ2-3; 8 nucleotides agree with TRBD2. The V segment lost 0 bases and the J segment 1 base; nucleotides outside the gene matches: 6. CDR1 is DFQATT and CDR2 is SNEGSKA in the germline V gene (reference sequence). This CDR3 is 16 amino acids long. CDR3 sequence reads: CSARDLRREGTDTQYF. The CDR3 DNA is TGCAGTGCTAGAGATTTACGGCGGGAGGGCACAGATACGCAGTATTTT.

This clonotype was seen ten or more times. The genes are TRBV20-1 and TRBJ2-5; 13 bases fit TRBD2. The CDR3 totals 14 residues. The trim removed 5 bases at V and 1 base at J, leaving 1 base unmatched. The germline gives CDR1 DFQATT, CDR2 SNEGSKA (reference sequence). CDR3 in amino acids: CSARTSGGQETQYF. DNA of the CDR3: TGCAGTGCTCGGACTAGCGGGGGCCAAGAGACCCAGTACTTC.

The chain recombines TRBV4-2 with TRBJ2-2, with D perhaps assigned TRBD1 or TRBD2 (5 bases each). This CDR3 is built from 17 residues. From germline, CDR1 is LGHNA and CDR2 YNFKEQ. The ends were cut back, 0 bases at V and 9 bases at J, with 20 bases in the middle. The CDR3 is CASSQDRGTGTARELFF. DNA of the CDR3: TGTGCCAGCAGCCAAGATCGTGGGACGGGGACGGCCCGGGAGCTGTTTTTT.

This clonotype was detected ten times or more. This sequence joins TRBV5-6 and TRBJ1-1, with D unclear. The CDR3 extends over 16 amino acids. V was pared by 4 bases and J by 4 bases, with 20 bases between. Germline values: CDR1 SGHDT, CDR2 YYEEEE. The CDR3 region is CASSPKRVGRGTEAFF. DNA of the CDR3: TGTGCCAGCAGCCCGAAACGGGTCGGGAGAGGCACTGAAGCTTTCTTT.

The chain is built from TRBV11-2 and TRBJ2-3, with 9 bases identical to TRBD2. Losses at the gene ends were 1 base for V and 4 bases for J; bases not matched to a gene: 15. In germline, CDR1 is SGHAT, CDR2 FQNNGV. There are 19 residues in the CDR3. CDR3 amino acids: CASSLVRREGRRRADTQYF. As DNA, the CDR3 is TGTGCCAGCAGCTTAGTCCGGCGGGAGGGCCGGAGAAGAGCAGATACGCAGTATTTT.

The CDR3 reads CASSQAGGGSYEQYF. The CDR3 DNA is TGTGCCAGCAGCCAAGCGGGAGGCGGCTCCTACGAGCAGTACTTC. The chain carries TRBV4-2 and TRBJ2-7, with 7 bases lining up with TRBD2. The CDR3 has 15 residues. Trimming removed 1 base from V and 0 bases from J; junction bases left unmatched: 3. Germline V gives CDR1 LGHNA, CDR2 YNFKEQ.

This clonotype was counted many times. This rearrangement joins TRBV5-5 to TRBJ2-7, with D unclear. Germline V lookup: CDR1 SGHKS, CDR2 YYEKEE (reference sequence). The CDR3 loop spans 11 amino acids. V lost 1 base, J lost 7 bases, and 6 bases lay in between. CDR3 bases: TGTGCCAGCAGCTTGTTAGGAGAGCAGTACTTC. Translated, it gives CASSLLGEQYF.

The rearrangement links TRBV11-2 to TRBJ2-3; 8 bases line up with TRBD2. The ends lost 5 bases at V and 4 bases at J; junction bases unmatched: 14. Germline-derived CDR1 and CDR2 are SGHAT and FQNNGV. This CDR3 is built from 17 residues. The chain's CDR3 is CASSPLTSDTEADTQYF. DNA for the CDR3: TGTGCCAGCAGCCCCCTGACTAGCGACACCGAGGCAGATACGCAGTATTTT.